The following is a T cell receptor beta chain sequence with its context. The source of the sample is a study of blood T cell repertoires in COVID-19. At the level of the study: Sample material is recorded as cDNA or gDNA derived from T cells, B-cell-depleted T cells, or PBMCs.

TCRdb's table, derived via immunoSEQ multiplex PCR, lists solely in-frame clones and lacks some. The sample records roughly 52,000 clones, around 83% being singletons. This CDR3 has 14 amino acids. V gave up 6 bases and J gave up 4 bases, with 15 bases separating them. Germline V gene lookup returns CDR1 LNHDA and CDR2 SQIVND (reference sequence). This receptor was identified in a human donor in a cohort sampled during active COVID-19. Sequencing was carried out using peripheral blood. The V call is TRBV19, the J call TRBJ1-1; possible D gene TRBD1, 6 bases. The CDR3 DNA is TGTGCCAGTAGGACGACAGGTGTAGGCACTGAAGCTTTCTTT. Translating it yields CASRTTGVGTEAFF.